Listed below are T cell receptor beta chains from one sample, sequenced in a study of T cell responses to AZD1222 COVID-19 vaccine. Profiled with immunoSEQ multiplex PCR; TCRdb holds only in-frame clones, not every one. The sample has tens of thousands of clones; around 81% are singletons. The sample in question was peripheral blood, obtained 28 days after the second AZD1222 dose. These receptors came from an adult who received the AZD1222 COVID-19 vaccine. CDR3s include the opening cysteine and the closing phenylalanine or tryptophan. The D gene is left open where the match is weak. Expanded clones are given a class, and other clones once, few, many or no size at all.

v_call: TRBV9; d_call: TRBD2; clone_size: .; cdr3_length: 16; j_call: TRBJ2-3; cdr3_aa: CASSVGPGGGTDTQYF; cdr3_nt: TGTGCCAGCAGCGTAGGGCCGGGAGGTGGCACAGATACGCAGTATTTT
v_call: TRBV19; d_call: .; clone_size: .; cdr3_length: 13; j_call: TRBJ1-5; cdr3_aa: CASTPDWNQPQHF; cdr3_nt: TGTGCCAGTACCCCGGATTGGAATCAGCCCCAGCATTTT
v_call: TRBV5-8; d_call: .; clone_size: once; cdr3_length: 14; j_call: TRBJ2-1; cdr3_aa: CASSLAAGLNEQFF; cdr3_nt: TGTGCCAGCAGCTTGGCCGCAGGGTTGAATGAGCAGTTCTTC
v_call: TRBV30; d_call: TRBD1; clone_size: .; cdr3_length: 11; j_call: TRBJ2-1; cdr3_aa: CAWKQGTEQFF; cdr3_nt: TGTGCCTGGAAACAGGGGACTGAGCAGTTCTTC
v_call: TRBV9; d_call: .; clone_size: .; cdr3_length: 12; j_call: TRBJ2-1; cdr3_aa: CASSAEFGEQFF; cdr3_nt: TGTGCCAGCAGCGCCGAATTCGGTGAGCAGTTCTTC
v_call: TRBV5-4; d_call: .; clone_size: .; cdr3_length: 17; j_call: TRBJ1-2; cdr3_aa: CASSPPGGTQLGYGYTF; cdr3_nt: TGTGCCAGCAGCCCTCCGGGAGGGACACAACTGGGCTATGGCTACACCTTC
v_call: TRBV6-5; d_call: TRBD1; clone_size: .; cdr3_length: 14; j_call: TRBJ1-2; cdr3_aa: CASTRLQGALGYTF; cdr3_nt: TGTGCCAGCACCAGGTTACAGGGGGCTCTCGGCTACACCTTC
v_call: TRBV3-1/TRBV3-2; d_call: TRBD1; clone_size: .; cdr3_length: 15; j_call: TRBJ2-5; cdr3_aa: CASSPDRARQETQYF; cdr3_nt: TGTGCCAGCAGCCCGGACAGGGCTCGACAAGAGACCCAGTACTTC
v_call: TRBV21-1; d_call: .; clone_size: .; cdr3_length: 14; j_call: TRBJ1-1; cdr3_aa: CASSKQAGNTEAFF; cdr3_nt: TGTGCCAGCAGCAAACAGGCGGGGAACACTGAAGCTTTCTTT
v_call: TRBV7-2; d_call: TRBD1; clone_size: medium-sized; cdr3_length: 14; j_call: TRBJ2-2; cdr3_aa: CASSLSGQYGELFF; cdr3_nt: TGTGCCAGCAGCTTGTCGGGACAGTACGGGGAGCTGTTTTTT
v_call: TRBV7-2; d_call: TRBD1; clone_size: .; cdr3_length: 14; j_call: TRBJ2-7; cdr3_aa: CASSLSTGPREQYF; cdr3_nt: TGTGCCAGCAGCTTGTCGACAGGGCCGCGAGAGCAGTACTTC
v_call: TRBV27; d_call: .; clone_size: .; cdr3_length: 12; j_call: TRBJ1-6; cdr3_aa: CASSFPDSPLHF; cdr3_nt: TGTGCCAGCAGTTTCCCAGATTCACCCCTCCACTTT
v_call: TRBV27; d_call: .; clone_size: few; cdr3_length: 13; j_call: TRBJ2-7; cdr3_aa: CASSRTGYYEQYF; cdr3_nt: TGTGCCAGCAGTCGCACAGGGTATTACGAGCAGTACTTC
v_call: TRBV6-5; d_call: TRBD1; clone_size: .; cdr3_length: 16; j_call: TRBJ1-6; cdr3_aa: CASSFGTGASNSPLHF; cdr3_nt: TGTGCCAGCAGTTTCGGGACAGGGGCAAGTAATTCACCCCTCCACTTT
v_call: TRBV2; d_call: .; clone_size: .; cdr3_length: 12; j_call: TRBJ2-1; cdr3_aa: CASSDAYNEQFF; cdr3_nt: TGTGCCAGCAGTGATGCCTACAATGAGCAGTTCTTC
v_call: TRBV28; d_call: .; clone_size: .; cdr3_length: 12; j_call: TRBJ1-5; cdr3_aa: CASSIYYQPQHF; cdr3_nt: TGTGCCAGCAGTATATACTATCAGCCCCAGCATTTT